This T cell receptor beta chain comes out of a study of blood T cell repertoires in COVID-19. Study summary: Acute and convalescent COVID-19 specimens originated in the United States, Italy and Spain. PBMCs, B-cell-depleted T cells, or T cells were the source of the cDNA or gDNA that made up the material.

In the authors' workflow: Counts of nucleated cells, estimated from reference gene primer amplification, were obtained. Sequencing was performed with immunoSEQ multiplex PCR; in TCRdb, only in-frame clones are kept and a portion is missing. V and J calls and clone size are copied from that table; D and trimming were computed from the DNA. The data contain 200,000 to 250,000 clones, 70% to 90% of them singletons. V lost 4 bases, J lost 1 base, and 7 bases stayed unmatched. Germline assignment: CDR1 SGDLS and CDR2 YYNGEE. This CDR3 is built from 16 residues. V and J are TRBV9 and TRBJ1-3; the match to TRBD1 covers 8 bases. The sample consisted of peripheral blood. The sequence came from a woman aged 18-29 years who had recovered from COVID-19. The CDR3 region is CASSPTGGGSGNTIYF. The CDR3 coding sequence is TGTGCCAGCAGCCCCACAGGGGGAGGATCTGGAAACACCATATATTTT.